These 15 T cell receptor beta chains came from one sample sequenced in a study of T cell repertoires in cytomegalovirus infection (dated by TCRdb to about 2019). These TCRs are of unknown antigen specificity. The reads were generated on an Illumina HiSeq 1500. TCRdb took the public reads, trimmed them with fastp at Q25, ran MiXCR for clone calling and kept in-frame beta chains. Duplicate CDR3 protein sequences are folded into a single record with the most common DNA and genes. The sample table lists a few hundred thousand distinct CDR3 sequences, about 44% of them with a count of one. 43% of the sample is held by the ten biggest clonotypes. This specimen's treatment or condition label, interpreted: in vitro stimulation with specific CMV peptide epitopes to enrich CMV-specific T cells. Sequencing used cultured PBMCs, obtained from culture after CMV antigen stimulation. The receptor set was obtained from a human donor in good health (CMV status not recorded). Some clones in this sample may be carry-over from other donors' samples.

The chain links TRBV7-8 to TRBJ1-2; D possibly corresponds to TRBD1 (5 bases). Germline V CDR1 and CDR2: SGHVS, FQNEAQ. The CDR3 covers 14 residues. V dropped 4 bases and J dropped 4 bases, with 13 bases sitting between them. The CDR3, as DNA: TGTGCCAGCAGCTACGGGACCCTTAGCTATGGCTACACCTTC. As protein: CASSYGTLSYGYTF.

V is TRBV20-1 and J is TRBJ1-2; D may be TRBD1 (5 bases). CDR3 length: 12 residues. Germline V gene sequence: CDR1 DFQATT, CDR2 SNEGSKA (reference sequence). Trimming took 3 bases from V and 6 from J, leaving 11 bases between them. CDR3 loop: CSARGRDDGYTF. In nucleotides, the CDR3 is TGCAGTGCTAGGGGCAGGGACGATGGCTACACCTTC.

CDR3 protein: CASSLPDRQETQYF. Here the CDR3 DNA reads TGTGCCAGCAGTTTACCCGACAGGCAAGAGACCCAGTACTTC. V gene TRBV28 combines with J gene TRBJ2-5; a weak D match, TRBD1 (6 bases). The germline gives CDR1 MDHEN, CDR2 SYDVKM. V lost 2 bases to trimming and J lost 2 bases, with 9 bases between them. This CDR3 is built from 14 residues.

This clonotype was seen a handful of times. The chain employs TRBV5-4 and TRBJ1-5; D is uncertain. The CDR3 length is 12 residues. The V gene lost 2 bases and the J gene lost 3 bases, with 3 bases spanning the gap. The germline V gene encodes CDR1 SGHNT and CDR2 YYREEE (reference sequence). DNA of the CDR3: TGTGCCAGCAGCTTCGACAATCAGCCCCAGCATTTT. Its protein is CASSFDNQPQHF. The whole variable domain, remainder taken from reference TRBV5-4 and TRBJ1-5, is ETGVTQSPTHLIKTRGQQVTLRCSSQSGHNTVSWYQQALGQGPQFIFQYYREEENGRGNFPPRFSGLQFPNYSSELNVNALELDDSALYLCASSFDNQPQHFGDGTRLSIL.

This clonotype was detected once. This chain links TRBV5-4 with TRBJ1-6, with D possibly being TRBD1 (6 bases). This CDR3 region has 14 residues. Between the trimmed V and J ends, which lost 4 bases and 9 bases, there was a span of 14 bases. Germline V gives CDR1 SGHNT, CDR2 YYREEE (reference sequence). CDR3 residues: CASSTVEGGSPLHF. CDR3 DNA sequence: TGTGCCAGCAGCACAGTAGAAGGGGGTTCACCCCTCCACTTT.

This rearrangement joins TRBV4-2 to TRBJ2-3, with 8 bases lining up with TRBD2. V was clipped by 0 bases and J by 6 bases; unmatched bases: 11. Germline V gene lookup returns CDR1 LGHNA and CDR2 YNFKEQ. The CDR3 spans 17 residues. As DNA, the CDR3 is TGTGCCAGCAGCCAAGAAGGACAAGCGGGGGACGGGGATACGCAGTATTTT. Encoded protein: CASSQEGQAGDGDTQYF.

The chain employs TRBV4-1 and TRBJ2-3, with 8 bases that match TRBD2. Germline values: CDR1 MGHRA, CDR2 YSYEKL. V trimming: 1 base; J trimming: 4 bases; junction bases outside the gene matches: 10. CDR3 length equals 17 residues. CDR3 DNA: TGCGCCAGCAGCCAAGTGGGTATTGAGCGGGGGTCAGATACGCAGTATTTT. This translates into CASSQVGIERGSDTQYF.

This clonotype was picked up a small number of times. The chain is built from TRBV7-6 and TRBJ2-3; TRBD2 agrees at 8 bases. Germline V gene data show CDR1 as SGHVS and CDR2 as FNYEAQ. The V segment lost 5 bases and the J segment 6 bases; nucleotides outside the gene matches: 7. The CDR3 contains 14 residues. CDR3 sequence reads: CASSPRGGSDTQYF. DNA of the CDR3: TGTGCCAGCAGCCCACGGGGGGGGTCTGATACGCAGTATTTT. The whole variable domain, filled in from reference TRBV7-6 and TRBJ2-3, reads GAGVSQSPRYKVTKRGQDVALRCDPISGHVSLYWYRQALGQGPEFLTYFNYEAQQDKSGLPNDRFSAERPEGSISTLTIQRTEQRDSAMYRCASSPRGGSDTQYFGPGTRLTVL.

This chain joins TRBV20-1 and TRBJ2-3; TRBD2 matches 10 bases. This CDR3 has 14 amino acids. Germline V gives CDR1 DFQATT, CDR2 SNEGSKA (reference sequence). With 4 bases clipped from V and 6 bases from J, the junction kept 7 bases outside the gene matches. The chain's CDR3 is CSAKSGRAGDTQYF. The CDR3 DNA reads TGCAGTGCTAAAAGCGGGAGGGCCGGGGATACGCAGTATTTT.

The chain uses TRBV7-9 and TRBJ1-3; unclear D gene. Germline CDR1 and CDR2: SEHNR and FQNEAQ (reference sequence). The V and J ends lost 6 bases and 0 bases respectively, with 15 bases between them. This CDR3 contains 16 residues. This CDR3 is CASSLKAVTSGNTIYF. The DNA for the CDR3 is TGTGCCAGCAGTTTGAAGGCCGTCACCTCTGGAAACACCATATATTTT.

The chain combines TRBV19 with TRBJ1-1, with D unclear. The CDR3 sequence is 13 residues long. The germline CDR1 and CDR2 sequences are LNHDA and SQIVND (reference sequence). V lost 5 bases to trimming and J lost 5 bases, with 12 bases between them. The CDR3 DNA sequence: TGTGCCAGTAGTTACCAGGCTGCGACTGAAGCTTTCTTT. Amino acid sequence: CASSYQAATEAFF.

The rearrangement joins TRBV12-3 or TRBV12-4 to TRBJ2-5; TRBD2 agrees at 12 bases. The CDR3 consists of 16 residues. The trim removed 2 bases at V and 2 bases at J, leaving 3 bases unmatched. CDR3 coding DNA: TGTGCCAGCAGTTTACTAGCGGGAGGGAAACAAGAGACCCAGTACTTC. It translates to CASSLLAGGKQETQYF.

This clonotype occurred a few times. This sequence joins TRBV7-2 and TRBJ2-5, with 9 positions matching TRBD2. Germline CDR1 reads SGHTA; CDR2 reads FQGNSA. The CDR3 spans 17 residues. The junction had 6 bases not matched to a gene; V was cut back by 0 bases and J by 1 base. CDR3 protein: CASSLAGRAGGQETQYF. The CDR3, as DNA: TGTGCCAGCAGCTTAGCGGGGCGAGCGGGGGGCCAAGAGACCCAGTACTTC.

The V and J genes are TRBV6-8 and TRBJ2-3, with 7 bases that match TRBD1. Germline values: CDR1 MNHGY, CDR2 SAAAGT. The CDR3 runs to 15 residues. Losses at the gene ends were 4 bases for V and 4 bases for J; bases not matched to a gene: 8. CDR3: CASSSSLGGSDTQYF. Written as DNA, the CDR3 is TGTGCCAGCAGTTCTTCCTTAGGGGGCTCAGATACGCAGTATTTT.

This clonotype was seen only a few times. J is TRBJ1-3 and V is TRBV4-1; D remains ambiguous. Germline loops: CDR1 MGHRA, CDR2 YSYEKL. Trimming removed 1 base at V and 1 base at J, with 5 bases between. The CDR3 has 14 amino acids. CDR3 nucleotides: TGCGCCAGCAGCCAAGGGGAATCTGGAAACACCATATATTTT. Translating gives CASSQGESGNTIYF.